The 5 T cell receptor beta chains given below trace back to one sample, sequenced in a study of Ad26.COV2.S vaccination and SARS-CoV-2 variants. The treatment here: some 20 received Ad26.COV2.S at low or high dose, single or two shots; about 5 received placebo; per-sample allocation not given. Collection of the samples took place on day 63 after the first injection of vaccine or placebo. The method was immunoSEQ multiplex PCR; TCRdb's version includes in-frame clones alone and lacks a portion of them. The sample lists approximately 300,000 clones, around 84% occurring once. The specimen was peripheral blood, collected in a trial of Ad26.COV2.S vaccine versus placebo. These receptors all come from a person between 18 and 65 years old who received the Ad26.COV2.S COVID-19 vaccine or a placebo.

The genes are TRBV7-3 and TRBJ2-3; 7 positions match TRBD1. CDR1 and CDR2 (germline): SGHTA, FQGTGA. V lost 5 bases to trimming and J lost 2 bases; unmatched junction nucleotides: 16. This CDR3 comprises 18 residues. The CDR3 DNA is TGTGCCAGCAGCCCCATTCCCCTACCGGGACAGCCCACAGATACGCAGTATTTT. Translation: CASSPIPLPGQPTDTQYF.

This clone was detected once. This chain uses TRBV7-9 with TRBJ2-1, with 8 bases identical to TRBD1. The J segment lost 7 bases and the V segment lost 1 base, leaving 12 bases of the junction unmatched. Germline-derived CDR1 and CDR2 are SEHNR and FQNEAQ (reference sequence). The CDR3 has 17 residues. CDR3 region: CASSLEFPTGVRNEQFF. The CDR3 region has the DNA TGTGCCAGCAGCTTAGAATTTCCGACAGGGGTCAGGAATGAGCAGTTCTTC.

The rearrangement joins TRBV27 to TRBJ2-7; tentatively, D is TRBD1 or TRBD2 (5 bases each). V was trimmed by 3 bases and J by 3 bases, leaving 12 bases between them. Germline CDR1 MNHEY, CDR2 SMNVEV (reference sequence). CDR3 length: 14 amino acids. Here the CDR3 DNA reads TGTGCCAGCAGTTTGAAGGGGACGGTCTACGAGCAGTACTTC. As protein: CASSLKGTVYEQYF.

This clone has at least ten counts. The CDR3 protein is CAWSLLDRNFYGYTF. In DNA form, the CDR3 reads TGTGCCTGGAGTTTATTGGACAGAAACTTCTATGGCTACACCTTC. The chain joins TRBV30 to TRBJ1-2, with TRBD1 as a possible D gene (6 bases). Germline assignment: CDR1 GTSNPN and CDR2 SVGIG (reference sequence). The ends were cut back, 2 bases at V and 4 bases at J, with 17 bases in the middle. CDR3 length: 15 amino acids. Full variable domain (outside the CDR3, taken from reference TRBV30 and TRBJ1-2): SQTIHQWPATLVQPVGSPLSLECTVEGTSNPNLYWYRQAAGRGLQLLFYSVGIGQISSEVPQNLSASRPQDRQFILSSKKLLLSDSGFYLCAWSLLDRNFYGYTFGSGTRLTVV.

This clone was observed a few times. The chain recombines TRBV9 with TRBJ2-7; 9 positions match TRBD1. CDR3 length: 15 residues. J gave up 0 bases and V 4 bases, and 5 bases lay outside the gene matches. The germline gives CDR1 SGDLS, CDR2 YYNGEE. CDR3 sequence (DNA): TGTGCCAGCAGCCCGGGACAGGGTATCTCCTACGAGCAGTACTTC. Encoded protein: CASSPGQGISYEQYF. Full variable domain (rest looked up from reference TRBV9 and TRBJ2-7): DSGVTQTPKHLITATGQRVTLRCSPRSGDLSVYWYQQSLDQGLQFLIQYYNGEERAKGNILERFSAQQFPDLHSELNLSSLELGDSALYFCASSPGQGISYEQYFGPGTRLTVT.